This TCR beta chain stems from a study of control samples from healthy donors and cancer patients. CDR1 is LNHDA and CDR2 is SQIVND in the germline V gene (reference sequence). The V gene lost 6 bases and the J gene lost 3 bases, with 11 bases spanning the gap. The CDR3 sequence is 13 residues long. Only in-frame clones appear in the TCRdb table, and some are missing; sequencing was by immunoSEQ multiplex PCR. Of around 180,000 clones listed, just over 85% are singletons. This TCR was recovered from a woman in her 30s in good health. Sequenced material: blood. The chain links TRBV19 to TRBJ1-2; no firm D call. CDR3 protein: CASRSDVYYGYTF. Written as DNA, the CDR3 is TGTGCCAGTAGGAGTGACGTATACTATGGCTACACCTTC.